This T cell receptor (beta chain) was recorded in a study of blood T cells in healthy people across ages. The CDR3 runs to 16 residues. Per germline, CDR1 SGHRS and CDR2 YFSETQ. V was pared by 3 bases and J by 4 bases, with 19 bases between. General study results and limits: Diversity of TCR beta correlated strongly with naive T cell percentage.

As to this clonotype: What it recognizes is unknown.

It was with a sample-barcoded 5' primer and a J-beta primer mix that a second PCR of roughly 7 to 12 cycles was run. TCRdb independently ran MiXCR on the 5' RACE reads; one entry per CDR3 protein. The table lists around 1,000,000 distinct CDR3 sequences, approximately 25% of them singletons. The sample was also linked to a second study, of T cells of mothers and their children. That report notes: M1S, a second-PCR primer, added sample barcodes and 2-4 random nucleotides. In each mother, TCR beta CDR3 reads exceeded 9.5 million; in each child, they numbered approximately 3 million.

This receptor was obtained from a girl aged 2 to 9 in good health. This chain links TRBV5-1 with TRBJ1-2, with D possibly being TRBD1 (5 bases). The sequencing input was blood. CDR3 in amino acids: CASSSAGAVEIYGYTF. The CDR3 coding sequence is TGCGCCAGCAGCTCCGCCGGGGCCGTAGAGATCTATGGCTACACCTTC.